What follows is one TCR beta chain and its context. Germline-derived CDR1 and CDR2 are SGHAT and FQNNGV. The CDR3 loop spans 12 amino acids. The V end lost 5 bases, the J end lost 4 bases, and 3 bases lay between the germline ends. The entry originates in a study of blood T cell repertoires in COVID-19. Repertoires were generated with immunoSEQ multiplex PCR, while TCRdb's copy carries only in-frame clones and drops some. The sample lists roughly 120,000 clones, about 82% occurring once. This sequence was found in a human donor in a cohort sampled during active COVID-19. V usage is TRBV11-2 and J usage is TRBJ1-6; D unresolved. Input material: peripheral blood. CDR3 sequence: CASSPYNSPLHF. Here the CDR3 DNA reads TGTGCCAGCAGCCCTTATAATTCACCCCTCCACTTT.